The 21 T cell receptor beta chains listed next were all sequenced from one sample in a study of blood T cell repertoires in COVID-19. The protocol was immunoSEQ multiplex PCR, while the TCRdb copy is restricted to in-frame clones and leaves out a portion. The repertoire holds roughly 30,000 clones, with more than 75% as singletons. Sequences were obtained from peripheral blood. Receptor source: a human donor in a cohort sampled during active COVID-19.

About this clone: The same CDR3 is also encoded by other DNA sequences in this sample. The rearrangement joins TRBV7-8 to TRBJ2-1; the match to TRBD1 covers 8 bases. CDR1 is SGHVS and CDR2 is FQNEAQ in the germline V gene. Losses at the gene ends were 2 bases for V and 10 bases for J; bases not matched to a gene: 10. The CDR3 contains 15 residues. CDR3 sequence: CASSLQGAAPHEQFF. CDR3 coding DNA: TGTGCCAGCAGCTTACAGGGGGCCGCCCCCCACGAGCAGTTCTTC. The whole variable domain, filled in from reference TRBV7-8 and TRBJ2-1, reads GAGVSQSPRYKVAKRGQDVALRCDPISGHVSLFWYQQALGQGPEFLTYFQNEAQLDKSGLPSDRFFAERPEGSVSTLKIQRTQQEDSAVYLCASSLQGAAPHEQFFGPGTRLTVL.

V usage is TRBV5-6 and J usage is TRBJ1-5; TRBD1 matches at 8 bases. CDR1 SGHDT and CDR2 YYEEEE come from the germline V gene. Trimming took 4 bases from V and 7 from J; bases not matched to a gene: 16. This CDR3 region has 17 residues. The CDR3: CASSTYSPGQVHQPQHF. CDR3 nucleotides: TGTGCCAGCAGCACGTACTCCCCGGGACAGGTTCACCAGCCCCAGCATTTT.

The chain employs TRBV29-1 and TRBJ1-4; D is possibly TRBD1 (5 bases). The CDR3 is 14 amino acids. The germline gives CDR1 SQVTM, CDR2 ANQGSEA. V was cut by 7 bases and J by 0 bases, with 12 bases left in between. This chain's CDR3 is CSGATGSTNEKLFF. CDR3 DNA: TGCAGCGGAGCAACAGGATCAACTAATGAAAAACTGTTTTTT.

The chain employs TRBV7-6 and TRBJ2-3; the match to TRBD2 covers 7 bases. There are 15 residues in the CDR3. Germline V gene sequence: CDR1 SGHVS, CDR2 FNYEAQ. Trimming removed 1 base from V and 7 bases from J; junction bases left unmatched: 8. The DNA of the CDR3 is TGTGCCAGCAGCTTAGGGGGGACTACCCACAATACGCAGTATTTT. Protein product: CASSLGGTTHNTQYF.

V is TRBV28 and J is TRBJ2-1; tentatively, D is TRBD1 (7 bases). V lost 3 bases, J lost 9 bases, and 18 bases lay in between. The CDR3 has 15 amino acids. Germline V gives CDR1 MDHEN, CDR2 SYDVKM. CDR3 DNA: TGTGCCAGCAGTTTCAGGGGGGCTTGGCTAGGTGAGCAGTTCTTC. This gives the protein CASSFRGAWLGEQFF.

J is TRBJ2-5 and V is TRBV10-3; TRBD1 aligns across 7 bases. Germline V gives CDR1 ENHRY, CDR2 SYGVKD. The CDR3 consists of 16 residues. The ends lost 4 bases at V and 1 base at J; junction bases unmatched: 9. The CDR3 nucleotides read TGTGCCATCAGTGCCACAGGGGATCATTCCCAAGAGACCCAGTACTTC. Its protein is CAISATGDHSQETQYF.

V and J are TRBV4-2 and TRBJ2-1, with 7 bases matching TRBD2. The CDR3 extends over 17 amino acids. Germline V gives CDR1 LGHNA, CDR2 YNFKEQ. Trimming took 1 base from V and 3 from J; bases not matched to a gene: 9. The CDR3 DNA follows: TGTGCCAGCAGCCAAGTTTCGACTAGCTCCTTCTACAATGAGCAGTTCTTC. Translated, it gives CASSQVSTSSFYNEQFF.

The chain joins TRBV28 to TRBJ1-2, with a possible D match to TRBD1 (5 bases). Germline V CDR1 and CDR2: MDHEN, SYDVKM. Between the trimmed V and J ends, which lost 4 bases and 2 bases, there was a span of 8 bases. The CDR3 length is 13 residues. The CDR3 DNA follows: TGTGCCAGCAGTTCAGGGTACAACTATGGCTACACCTTC. Protein sequence: CASSSGYNYGYTF.

This clone has more than one count but fewer than ten. The V gene is TRBV20-1, the J gene TRBJ1-5; D is perhaps TRBD1 (6 bases). V was clipped by 3 bases and J by 2 bases, with 11 bases between them. This CDR3 contains 14 residues. The germline CDR1 and CDR2 sequences are DFQATT and SNEGSKA (reference sequence). The CDR3 here is CSASQGTGNQPQHF. The CDR3 coding sequence is TGCAGTGCTAGTCAGGGGACGGGCAATCAGCCCCAGCATTTT.

This chain uses TRBV4-3 with TRBJ2-3; 8 bases are shared with TRBD2. V lost 0 bases to trimming and J lost 0 bases; unmatched junction nucleotides: 8. The CDR3 has 18 residues. The V gene's germline CDR1 is LGHNA and CDR2 YSLEER. CDR3 coding DNA: TGCGCCAGCAGCCAAGATCTGGCGGGGGGCACTAGCACAGATACGCAGTATTTT. It translates to CASSQDLAGGTSTDTQYF.

The chain couples TRBV13 to TRBJ2-3; TRBD2 matches 14 bases. The germline V gene encodes CDR1 PRHDT and CDR2 FYEKMQ (reference sequence). The J segment lost 4 bases and the V segment lost 5 bases, leaving 8 bases of the junction unmatched. The length of the CDR3 is 17 residues. The CDR3 DNA sequence: TGTGCCAGCAGCCTGACTAGCGGGGGGGCGTCTCCAGATACGCAGTATTTT. This encodes CASSLTSGGASPDTQYF.

The chain has TRBV9 and TRBJ1-2; no clear D. Per the germline V gene, CDR1 is SGDLS and CDR2 is YYNGEE. V lost 5 bases and J 7 bases, leaving 15 bases between the germline ends. This CDR3 is 13 amino acids long. The chain's CDR3 is CASSQVSVFGYTF. Written as DNA, the CDR3 is TGTGCCAGCAGTCAAGTTTCGGTGTTTGGCTACACCTTC.

This CDR3 reads CASGEGESYEQYF. The CDR3 DNA reads TGTGCCAGTGGGGAGGGAGAATCCTACGAGCAGTACTTC. V gene TRBV6-5 combines with J gene TRBJ2-7; 7 bases agree with TRBD2. Germline CDR1 is MNHEY and CDR2 is SVGAGI. The CDR3 spans 13 residues. With V trimmed by 9 bases and J by 1 base, 6 bases remained unmatched.

This sequence joins TRBV29-1 and TRBJ1-1; 9 nucleotides match TRBD1. J gave up 6 bases and V 4 bases, and 15 bases lay outside the gene matches. Per the germline V gene, CDR1 is SQVTM and CDR2 is ANQGSEA. CDR3 size: 16 residues. CDR3 protein: CSVVMGQGPSWSEAFF. The CDR3 region has the DNA TGCAGCGTTGTAATGGGACAGGGCCCAAGTTGGTCTGAAGCTTTCTTT.

This chain links TRBV7-2 with TRBJ2-3; 11 bases align to TRBD2. Germline lookup yields CDR1 SGHTA and CDR2 FQGNSA. This CDR3 comprises 17 residues. The V gene end was trimmed by 1 base and the J gene end by 1 base; junction bases not matched to a gene: 4. The CDR3 spells CASSLVTSGGGTDTQYF. In nucleotides, the CDR3 is TGTGCCAGCAGCTTAGTCACTAGCGGGGGAGGCACAGATACGCAGTATTTT. Full variable domain (remainder filled in from reference TRBV7-2 and TRBJ2-3): GAGVSQSPSNKVTEKGKDVELRCDPISGHTALYWYRQSLGQGLEFLIYFQGNSAPDKSGLPSDRFSAERTGGSVSTLTIQRTQQEDSAVYLCASSLVTSGGGTDTQYFGPGTRLTVL.

The gene calls are TRBV11-2 and TRBJ1-1; D perhaps matches TRBD1 (5 bases). Germline V gives CDR1 SGHAT, CDR2 FQNNGV. Trimming stripped 5 bases from V and 10 bases from J, with 11 bases between. This CDR3 has 11 amino acids. As DNA, the CDR3 is TGTGCCAGCAGCCTTGGGGGGGTAGCTTTCTTT. This translates into CASSLGGVAFF.

This chain links TRBV5-5 with TRBJ1-2; 11 bases agree with TRBD1. There are 16 residues in the CDR3. Trimming at V came to 5 bases and at J to 3 bases, leaving 9 bases not matched to a gene. Germline assignment: CDR1 SGHKS and CDR2 YYEKEE (reference sequence). The DNA for the CDR3 is TGTGCCAGCAGAAAGGACAGGGGGCTTAGGGACTATGGCTACACCTTC. It translates to CASRKDRGLRDYGYTF.

The chain couples TRBV29-1 to TRBJ2-1; the D is unclear. Germline V gene sequence: CDR1 SQVTM, CDR2 ANQGSEA. CDR3 length equals 10 residues. Trimming cost V 8 bases and J 5 bases, with 7 bases left between them. This CDR3 is CSSRHNEQFF. CDR3 nucleotides: TGCAGCTCGAGGCACAATGAGCAGTTCTTC.

V is TRBV4-2 and J is TRBJ2-5; tentatively, D is TRBD1 (5 bases). Germline CDR1 LGHNA, CDR2 YNFKEQ. V was pared by 3 bases and J by 5 bases, with 10 bases between. The CDR3 is 13 amino acids. For the CDR3, the DNA is TGTGCCAGCAGCCAGCAGGGTAGCGAGACCCAGTACTTC. This sequence encodes CASSQQGSETQYF.

CDR3: CASRATYEQYF. CDR3 sequence (DNA): TGTGCCAGCAGAGCCACCTACGAGCAGTACTTC. V is TRBV2 and J is TRBJ2-7; D gene ambiguous. Germline CDR1 reads SNHLY; CDR2 reads FYNNEI. V lost 6 bases and J 2 bases, leaving 5 bases between the germline ends. The CDR3 runs to 11 residues.

The gene calls are TRBV3-1 (or the pseudogene TRBV3-2) and TRBJ2-1, with 13 nucleotides matching TRBD2. The CDR3 consists of 16 residues. Trimming cost V 0 bases and J 8 bases; bases outside gene matches: 4. Germline CDR1 LGHDT, CDR2 YNNKEL (reference sequence). The CDR3 here is CASSQDTSGGVDEQFF. For the CDR3, the DNA is TGTGCCAGCAGCCAAGACACTAGCGGGGGGGTGGATGAGCAGTTCTTC.